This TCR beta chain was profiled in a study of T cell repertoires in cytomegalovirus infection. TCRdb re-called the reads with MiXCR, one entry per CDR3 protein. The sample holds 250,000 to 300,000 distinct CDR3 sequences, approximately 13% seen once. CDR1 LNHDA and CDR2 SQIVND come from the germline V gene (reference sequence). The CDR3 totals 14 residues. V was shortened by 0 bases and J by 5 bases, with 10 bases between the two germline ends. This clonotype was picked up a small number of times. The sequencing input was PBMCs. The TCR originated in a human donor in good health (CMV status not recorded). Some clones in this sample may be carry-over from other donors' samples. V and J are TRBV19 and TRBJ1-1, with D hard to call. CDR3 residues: CASSIEDRGTEAFF. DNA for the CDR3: TGTGCCAGTAGTATAGAAGACCGCGGGACTGAAGCTTTCTTT.